This TCR beta chain was recovered during a study of T cells in Graves' hyperthyroidism and ophthalmopathy. The wider study: Sampling of peripheral blood happened at initial diagnosis, prior to any treatment.

Trimming pared 0 bases from V and 3 bases from J, leaving 24 bases between. CDR3 length: 19 residues. Germline values: CDR1 SGHDT, CDR2 YYEEEE. Study results and limitations: Most thyroid-expanded clonotypes above 0.001 were also found in blood.

A Clinical Activity Score of at least 3, a NOSPECS grade of at least 4 and a duration under 3 months were recorded in the ophthalmopathy patients. Out of over 9 ml of fresh peripheral blood came the PBMCs. This clonotype turned up a few times. The target antigen is unknown. Authors of the study amplified TCR beta CDR3 regions from RNA transcripts. The HTBI primer set was used in a first-round RT-PCR of the TCR CDR3. One entry per CDR3 protein, called by TCRdb with MiXCR from the multiplex PCR reads. The sample contains about half a million distinct CDR3 sequences, roughly a quarter of which appear only once.

The sequence came from a woman in her 30s with Graves' ophthalmopathy. The specimen was blood. The rearrangement links TRBV5-6 to TRBJ2-5; D call uncertain. The CDR3 reads CASSLAGRLPETLKETQYF. For the CDR3, the DNA is TGTGCCAGCAGCTTGGCCGGCCGGCTTCCTGAAACCCTAAAAGAGACCCAGTACTTC.